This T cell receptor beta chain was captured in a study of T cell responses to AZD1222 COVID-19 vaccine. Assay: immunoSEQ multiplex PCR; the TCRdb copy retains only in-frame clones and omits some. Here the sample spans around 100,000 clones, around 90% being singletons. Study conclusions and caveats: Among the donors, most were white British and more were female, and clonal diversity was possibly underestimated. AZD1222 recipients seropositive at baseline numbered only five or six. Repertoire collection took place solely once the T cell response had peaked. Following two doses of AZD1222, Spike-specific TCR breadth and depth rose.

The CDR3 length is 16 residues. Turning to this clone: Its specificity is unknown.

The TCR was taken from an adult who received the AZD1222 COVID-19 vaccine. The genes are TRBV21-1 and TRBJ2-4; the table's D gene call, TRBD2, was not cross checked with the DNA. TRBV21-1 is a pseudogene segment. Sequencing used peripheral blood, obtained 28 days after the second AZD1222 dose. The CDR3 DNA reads TGTGCCAGCAGCCCCCGGGGAGCCCAGGCCAAAAACATTCAGTACTTC. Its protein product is CASSPRGAQAKNIQYF.